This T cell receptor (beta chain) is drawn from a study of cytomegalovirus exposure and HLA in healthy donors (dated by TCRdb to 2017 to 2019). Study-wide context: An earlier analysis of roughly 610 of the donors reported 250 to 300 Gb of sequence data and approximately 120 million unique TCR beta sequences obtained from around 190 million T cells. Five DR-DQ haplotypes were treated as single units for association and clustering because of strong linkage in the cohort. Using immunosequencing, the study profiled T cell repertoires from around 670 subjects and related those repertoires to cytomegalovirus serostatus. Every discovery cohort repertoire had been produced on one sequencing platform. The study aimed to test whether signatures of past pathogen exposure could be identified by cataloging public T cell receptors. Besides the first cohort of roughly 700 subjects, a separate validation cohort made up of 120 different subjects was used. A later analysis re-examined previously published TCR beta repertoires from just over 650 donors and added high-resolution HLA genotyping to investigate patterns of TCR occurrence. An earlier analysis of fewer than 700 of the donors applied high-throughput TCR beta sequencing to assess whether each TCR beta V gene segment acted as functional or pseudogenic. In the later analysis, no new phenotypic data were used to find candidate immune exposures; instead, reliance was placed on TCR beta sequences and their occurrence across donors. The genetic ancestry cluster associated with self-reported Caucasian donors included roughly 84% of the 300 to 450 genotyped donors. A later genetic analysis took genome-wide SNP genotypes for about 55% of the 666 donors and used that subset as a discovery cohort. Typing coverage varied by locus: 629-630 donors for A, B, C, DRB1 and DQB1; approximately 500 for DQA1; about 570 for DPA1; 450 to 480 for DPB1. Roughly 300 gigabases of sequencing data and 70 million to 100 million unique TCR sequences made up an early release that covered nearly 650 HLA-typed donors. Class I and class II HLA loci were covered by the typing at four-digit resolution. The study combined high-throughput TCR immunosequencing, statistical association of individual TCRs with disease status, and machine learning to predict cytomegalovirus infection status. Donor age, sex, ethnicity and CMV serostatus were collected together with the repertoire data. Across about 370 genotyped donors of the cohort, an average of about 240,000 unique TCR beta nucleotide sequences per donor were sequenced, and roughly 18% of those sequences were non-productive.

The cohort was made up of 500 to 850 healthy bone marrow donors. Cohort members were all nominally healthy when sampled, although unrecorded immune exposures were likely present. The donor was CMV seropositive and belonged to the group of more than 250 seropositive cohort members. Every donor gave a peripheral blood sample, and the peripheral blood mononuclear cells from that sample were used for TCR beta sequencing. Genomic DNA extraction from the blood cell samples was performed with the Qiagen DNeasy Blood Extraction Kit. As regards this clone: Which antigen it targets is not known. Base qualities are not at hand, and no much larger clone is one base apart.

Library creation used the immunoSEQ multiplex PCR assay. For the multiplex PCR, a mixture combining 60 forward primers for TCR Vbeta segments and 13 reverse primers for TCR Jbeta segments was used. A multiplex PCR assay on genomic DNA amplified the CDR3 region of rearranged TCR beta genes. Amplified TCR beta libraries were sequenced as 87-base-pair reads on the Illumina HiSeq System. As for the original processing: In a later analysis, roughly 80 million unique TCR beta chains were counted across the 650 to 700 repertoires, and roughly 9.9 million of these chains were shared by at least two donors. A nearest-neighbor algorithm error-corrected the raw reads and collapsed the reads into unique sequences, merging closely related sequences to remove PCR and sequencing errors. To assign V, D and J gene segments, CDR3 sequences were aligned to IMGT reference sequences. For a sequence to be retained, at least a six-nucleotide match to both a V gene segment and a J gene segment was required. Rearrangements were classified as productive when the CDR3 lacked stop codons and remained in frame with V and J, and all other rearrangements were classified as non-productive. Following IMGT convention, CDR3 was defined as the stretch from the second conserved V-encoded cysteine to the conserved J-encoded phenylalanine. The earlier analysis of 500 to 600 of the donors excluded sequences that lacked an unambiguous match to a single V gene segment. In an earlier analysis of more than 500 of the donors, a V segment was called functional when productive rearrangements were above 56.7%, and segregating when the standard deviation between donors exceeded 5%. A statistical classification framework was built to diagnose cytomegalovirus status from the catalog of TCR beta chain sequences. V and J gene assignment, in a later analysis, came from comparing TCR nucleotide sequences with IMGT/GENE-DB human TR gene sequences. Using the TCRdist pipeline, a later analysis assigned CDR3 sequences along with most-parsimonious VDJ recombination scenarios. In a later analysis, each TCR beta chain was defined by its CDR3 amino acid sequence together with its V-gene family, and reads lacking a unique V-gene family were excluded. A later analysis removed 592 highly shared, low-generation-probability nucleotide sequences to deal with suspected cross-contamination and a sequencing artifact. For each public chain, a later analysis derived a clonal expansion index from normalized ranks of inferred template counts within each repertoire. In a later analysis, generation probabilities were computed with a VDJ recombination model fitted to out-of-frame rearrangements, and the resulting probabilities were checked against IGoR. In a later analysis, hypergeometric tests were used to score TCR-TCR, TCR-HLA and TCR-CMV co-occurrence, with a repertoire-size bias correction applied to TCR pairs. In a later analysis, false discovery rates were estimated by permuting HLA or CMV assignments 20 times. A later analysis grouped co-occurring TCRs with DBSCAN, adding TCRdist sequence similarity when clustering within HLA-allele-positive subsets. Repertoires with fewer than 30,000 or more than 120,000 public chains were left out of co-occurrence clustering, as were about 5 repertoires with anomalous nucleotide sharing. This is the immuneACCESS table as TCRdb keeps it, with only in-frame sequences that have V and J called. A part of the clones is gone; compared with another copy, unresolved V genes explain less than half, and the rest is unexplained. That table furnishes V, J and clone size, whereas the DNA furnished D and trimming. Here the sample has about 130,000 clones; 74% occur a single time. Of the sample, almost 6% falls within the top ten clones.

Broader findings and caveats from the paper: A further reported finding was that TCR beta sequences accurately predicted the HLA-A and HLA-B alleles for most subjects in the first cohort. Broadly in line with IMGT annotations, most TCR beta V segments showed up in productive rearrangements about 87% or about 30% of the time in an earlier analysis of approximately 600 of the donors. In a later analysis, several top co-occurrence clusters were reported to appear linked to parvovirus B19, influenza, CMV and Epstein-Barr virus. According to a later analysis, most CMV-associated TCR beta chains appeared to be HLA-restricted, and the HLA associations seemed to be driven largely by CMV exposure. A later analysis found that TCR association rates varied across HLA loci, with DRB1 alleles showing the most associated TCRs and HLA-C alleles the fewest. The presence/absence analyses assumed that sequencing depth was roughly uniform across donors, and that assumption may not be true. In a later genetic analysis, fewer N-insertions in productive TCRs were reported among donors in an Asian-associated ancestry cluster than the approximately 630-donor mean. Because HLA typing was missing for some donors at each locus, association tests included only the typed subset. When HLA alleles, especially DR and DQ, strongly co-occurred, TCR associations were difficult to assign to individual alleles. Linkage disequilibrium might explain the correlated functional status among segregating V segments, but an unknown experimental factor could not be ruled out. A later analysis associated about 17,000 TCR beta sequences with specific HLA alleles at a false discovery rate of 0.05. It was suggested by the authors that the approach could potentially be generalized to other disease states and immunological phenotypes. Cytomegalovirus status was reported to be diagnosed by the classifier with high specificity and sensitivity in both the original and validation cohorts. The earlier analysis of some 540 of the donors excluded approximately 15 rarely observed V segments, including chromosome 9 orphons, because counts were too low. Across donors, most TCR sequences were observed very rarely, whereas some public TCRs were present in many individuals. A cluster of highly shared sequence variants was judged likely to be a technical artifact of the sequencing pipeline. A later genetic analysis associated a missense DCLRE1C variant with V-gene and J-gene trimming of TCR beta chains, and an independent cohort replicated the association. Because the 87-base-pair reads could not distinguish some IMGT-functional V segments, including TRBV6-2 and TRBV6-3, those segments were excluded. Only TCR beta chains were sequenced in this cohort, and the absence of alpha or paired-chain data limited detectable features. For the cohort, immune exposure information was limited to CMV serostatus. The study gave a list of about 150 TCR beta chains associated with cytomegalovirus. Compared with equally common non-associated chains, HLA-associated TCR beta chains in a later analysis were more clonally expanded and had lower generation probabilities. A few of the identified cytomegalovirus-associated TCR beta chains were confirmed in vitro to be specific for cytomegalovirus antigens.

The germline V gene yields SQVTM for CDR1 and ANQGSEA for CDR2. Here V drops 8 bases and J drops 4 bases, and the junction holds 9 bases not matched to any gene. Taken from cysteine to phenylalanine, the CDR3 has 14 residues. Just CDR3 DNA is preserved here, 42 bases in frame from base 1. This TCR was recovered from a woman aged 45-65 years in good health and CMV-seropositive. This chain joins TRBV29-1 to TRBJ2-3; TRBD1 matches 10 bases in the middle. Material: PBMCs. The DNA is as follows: TGCAGCTTATACGACAGGGGGCAGGCAGATACGCAGTATTTT. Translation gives CSLYDRGQADTQYF.